The 14 T cell receptor beta chains given below trace back to one sample, sequenced in a study of multiple sclerosis patients with progressive multifocal leukoencephalopathy (dated by TCRdb to about 2019). Libraries were built with the immunoSEQ multiplex PCR assay. This is the immuneACCESS table as TCRdb keeps it, with only in-frame sequences that have V and J called. A part of the clones is gone; compared with another copy, unresolved V genes explain less than half, and the rest is unexplained. Within this sample are approximately 30,000 clones, with 90% of them counted one time only. Of the sample, 1.3% falls within the top ten clones. The sample's time point label, in plain terms: about 13 months of natalizumab therapy. The treatment or condition label corresponds to: on natalizumab therapy at sampling. Material: PBMCs, obtained from a patient treated with natalizumab. These receptors came from a human donor with multiple sclerosis.

This rearrangement joins TRBV2 to TRBJ1-3; 9 bases align to TRBD1. The CDR3 length is 14 residues. Unmatched junction bases numbered 12, after V lost 4 bases and J lost 14 bases. The V gene's germline CDR1 is SNHLY and CDR2 FYNNEI. The DNA of the CDR3 is TGTGCCAGCAGTGGCGACTCTGAAACAGGGGGCCTATATTTT. Its protein product is CASSGDSETGGLYF. The entire variable domain, with the rest obtained from reference TRBV2 and TRBJ1-3, is as follows: EPEVTQTPSHQVTQMGQEVILRCVPISNHLYFYWYRQILGQKVEFLVSFYNNEISEKSEIFDDQFSVERPDGSNFTLKIRSTKLEDSAMYFCASSGDSETGGLYFGEGSWLTVV.

This clone occurred once. The chain is built from TRBV5-4 and TRBJ2-3, with a tentative D call TRBD2 (6 bases). CDR1 SGHNT and CDR2 YYREEE come from the germline V gene (reference sequence). V gave up 0 bases and J gave up 6 bases, with 8 bases separating them. The length of the CDR3 is 13 residues. The CDR3 loop is CASSLAGGDTQYF. The CDR3 DNA is TGTGCCAGCAGCTTGGCAGGAGGGGATACGCAGTATTTT.

This chain connects TRBV7-9 to TRBJ1-2; D is unclear. The CDR3 loop spans 12 amino acids. Germline lookup yields CDR1 SEHNR and CDR2 FQNEAQ (reference sequence). V was shortened by 6 bases and J by 2 bases, with 7 bases between the two germline ends. The CDR3 spells CASSTENYGYTF. The CDR3 DNA reads TGTGCCAGCAGTACGGAGAACTATGGCTACACCTTC.

The genes are TRBV11-2 and TRBJ2-7, with 8 positions matching TRBD2. The CDR3 covers 14 residues. V was clipped by 3 bases and J by 4 bases; unmatched bases: 5. Germline-derived CDR1 and CDR2 are SGHAT and FQNNGV. The CDR3 here is CASSLSGGPYEQYF. The CDR3 DNA follows: TGTGCCAGCAGCTTGTCGGGGGGGCCGTACGAGCAGTACTTC.

This rearrangement joins TRBV18 to TRBJ1-1; 9 bases map to TRBD1. The CDR3 sequence is 15 residues long. Trimming cost V 6 bases and J 5 bases; bases outside gene matches: 10. In germline, CDR1 is KGHSH, CDR2 LQKENI. Here the CDR3 reads CASSPGTGFVTEAFF. The CDR3 coding sequence is TGTGCCAGCTCTCCCGGGACAGGGTTTGTGACTGAAGCTTTCTTT.

The chain combines TRBV6-5 with TRBJ1-6; D call uncertain. The CDR3 extends over 11 amino acids. Trimming removed 8 bases at V and 7 bases at J, with 6 bases between. The germline V gene encodes CDR1 MNHEY and CDR2 SVGAGI. CDR3 sequence: CASLGNSPLHF. CDR3 DNA: TGTGCCAGCCTTGGAAATTCACCCCTCCACTTT.

This clone was recorded only once. V is TRBV4-2 and J is TRBJ1-3; 11 nucleotides align to TRBD1. Germline V gene data show CDR1 as LGHNA and CDR2 as YNFKEQ. The V segment lost 3 bases and the J segment 7 bases; nucleotides outside the gene matches: 14. This CDR3 spans 18 amino acids. CDR3 protein: CASSQGWTGGPPVNTIYF. Written as DNA, the CDR3 is TGTGCCAGCAGCCAGGGGTGGACAGGGGGCCCCCCGGTGAACACCATATATTTT.

The gene calls are TRBV11-2 and TRBJ1-1; the D gene is possibly TRBD1 (6 bases). This CDR3 has 13 amino acids. Trimming left V 6 bases short and J 1 base short, with 9 bases between. Per germline, CDR1 SGHAT and CDR2 FQNNGV. DNA of the CDR3: TGTGCCAGCAGTCAACAGGGGAACACTGAAGCTTTCTTT. This sequence encodes CASSQQGNTEAFF. The whole variable domain, filled in from reference TRBV11-2 and TRBJ1-1, reads EAGVAQSPRYKIIEKRQSVAFWCNPISGHATLYWYQQILGQGPKLLIQFQNNGVVDDSQLPKDRFSAERLKGVDSTLKIQPAKLEDSAVYLCASSQQGNTEAFFGQGTRLTVV.

V gene TRBV7-2 combines with J gene TRBJ1-1; D might be TRBD1 (6 bases). This CDR3 comprises 17 residues. V gave up 0 bases and J gave up 1 base, with 15 bases separating them. Germline V gene sequence: CDR1 SGHTA, CDR2 FQGNSA. DNA for the CDR3: TGTACCAGCAGCTTAGCCGCGTGGGGGGCTACGAACACTGAAGCTTTCTTT. Protein: CTSSLAAWGATNTEAFF.

V is TRBV10-2 and J is TRBJ1-2; 11 nucleotides align to TRBD1. Per the germline V gene, CDR1 is WSHSY and CDR2 is SAAADI. The CDR3 runs 11 residues. With 10 bases clipped from V and 8 bases from J, the junction kept 3 bases outside the gene matches. The CDR3 region has the DNA TGCGCCACGGGACAGGGGGTCGGCTACACCTTC. Translation: CATGQGVGYTF.

The V call is TRBV7-3, the J call TRBJ2-1; 7 bases fit TRBD2. The germline gives CDR1 SGHTA, CDR2 FQGTGA. This CDR3 is built from 14 residues. The V gene end was trimmed by 3 bases and the J gene end by 6 bases; junction bases not matched to a gene: 5. The DNA for the CDR3 is TGTGCCAGCAGCTTTAGCGGGCCCGGCAATGAGCAGTTCTTC. This translates into CASSFSGPGNEQFF.

Points on this clone: Other DNA sequences in the same sample also yield this CDR3. The chain couples TRBV6-5 to TRBJ1-1, with 10 bases fitting TRBD1. J was trimmed by 1 base and V by 5 bases; bases with no gene match: 4. CDR3 length: 15 residues. Germline CDR1 is MNHEY and CDR2 is SVGAGI. The CDR3 nucleotides are TGTGCCAGCAGTCGCAGGGACAGGGGGAACACTGAAGCTTTCTTT. The encoded protein is CASSRRDRGNTEAFF.

The chain employs TRBV11-2 and TRBJ2-7; 7 positions agree with TRBD1. Germline V gives CDR1 SGHAT, CDR2 FQNNGV. V gave up 2 bases and J gave up 5 bases; unmatched junction bases: 6. The CDR3 sequence is 14 residues long. The DNA for the CDR3 is TGTGCCAGCAGCTTATTTAACAGGGGAGACGAGCAGTACTTC. Its protein product is CASSLFNRGDEQYF.

The rearrangement joins TRBV6-5 to TRBJ2-5; possibly TRBD1 or TRBD2 for D (7 bases each). The germline gives CDR1 MNHEY, CDR2 SVGAGI. CDR3 size: 14 residues. Trimming removed 7 bases at V and 6 bases at J, with 18 bases between. In DNA, the CDR3 is TGTGCCAGCACCCAGGGGGGGGCGACGCAGACCCAGTACTTC. This encodes CASTQGGATQTQYF.